The T cell receptor beta chain under discussion was sequenced for a study of OX40 agonist ivuxolimab in advanced cancers. Background on the study: Treatment received earlier with anti-PD-1, anti-PD-L1 or anti-CTLA-4 agents was allowed, and around 36% had some.

Assay used: immunoSEQ multiplex PCR; TCRdb lists only in-frame clones, some missing. Here the sample spans tens of thousands of clones, roughly nine tenths being singletons. For this clone: Its antigen is currently unknown.

V lost 6 bases and J lost 1, with 14 bases in between. CDR3 size: 15 residues. CDR1 and CDR2 from the germline V gene are MNHNS and SASEGT. General study points: In CD8+ T cells, expanded clones were on average more numerous than in CD4+. Among expanded peripheral T cells, antigen specificity went undetermined.

This clonotype was sampled from an adult with an advanced solid tumor such as melanoma, head and neck, liver or kidney cancer. The sample in question was CD4+ or CD8+ T cells sorted from blood, obtained in a trial of the OX40 agonist ivuxolimab. V gene TRBV6-1 combines with J gene TRBJ2-3; possibly TRBD1 or TRBD2 for D (7 bases each). CDR3 DNA sequence: TGTGCCAGCAGATCAGGGGGAGGGGGCACAGATACGCAGTATTTT. Protein: CASRSGGGGTDTQYF.